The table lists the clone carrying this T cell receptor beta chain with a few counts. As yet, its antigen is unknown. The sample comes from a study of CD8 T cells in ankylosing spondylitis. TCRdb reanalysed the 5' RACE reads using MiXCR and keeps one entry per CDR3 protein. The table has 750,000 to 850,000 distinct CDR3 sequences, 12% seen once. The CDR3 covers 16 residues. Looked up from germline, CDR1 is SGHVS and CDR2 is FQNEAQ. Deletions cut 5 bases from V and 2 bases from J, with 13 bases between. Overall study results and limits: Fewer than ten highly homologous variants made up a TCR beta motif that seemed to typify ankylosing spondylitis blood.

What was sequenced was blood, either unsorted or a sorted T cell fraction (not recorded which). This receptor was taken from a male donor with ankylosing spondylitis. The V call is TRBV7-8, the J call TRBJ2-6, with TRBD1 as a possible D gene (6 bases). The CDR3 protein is CASSHRRGTGANVLTF. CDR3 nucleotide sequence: TGTGCCAGCAGCCATCGAAGGGGGACTGGGGCCAACGTCCTGACTTTC.